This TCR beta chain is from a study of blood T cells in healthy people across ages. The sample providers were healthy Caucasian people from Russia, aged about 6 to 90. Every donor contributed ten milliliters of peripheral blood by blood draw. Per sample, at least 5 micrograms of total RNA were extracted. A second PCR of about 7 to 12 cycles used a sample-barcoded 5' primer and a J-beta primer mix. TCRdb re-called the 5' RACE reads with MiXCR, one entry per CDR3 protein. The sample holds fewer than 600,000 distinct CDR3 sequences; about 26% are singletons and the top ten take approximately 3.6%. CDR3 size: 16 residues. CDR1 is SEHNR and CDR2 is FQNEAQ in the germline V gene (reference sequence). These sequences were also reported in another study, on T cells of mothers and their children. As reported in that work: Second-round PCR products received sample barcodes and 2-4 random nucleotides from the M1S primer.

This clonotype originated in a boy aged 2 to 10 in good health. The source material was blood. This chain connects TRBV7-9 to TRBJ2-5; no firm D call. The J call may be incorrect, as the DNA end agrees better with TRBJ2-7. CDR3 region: CASSFSRAQNSYEQYF. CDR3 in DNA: TGTGCCAGCAGCTTCAGCAGAGCCCAGAACTCCTACGAGCAGTACTTC.